Listed below are T cell receptor beta chains from one sample, sequenced in a study of shared clonotypes between healthy human individuals. Sequencing was performed with immunoSEQ multiplex PCR; in TCRdb, only in-frame clones are kept and a portion is missing. The sample carries around 330,000 clones, over 65% recorded once. Sequenced input: memory CD4+ T cells sorted from blood. The receptors originated from a man under 40 in good health. Both conserved end residues are part of each CDR3. Fields, in order: J gene, clone size, V gene, D gene, CDR3 DNA, CDR3 protein. D genes are given only for firm matches. The listing skips clone size in some rows; elsewhere it reads once, few, many or a size class.

>TRBJ2-5|few|TRBV28|.
TGTGCCGGGGTACAAGAGACCCAGTACTTC
CAGVQETQYF
>TRBJ2-2|once|TRBV15|.
TGTGCCACCAGCAGAGACCCCGAGGGGCTCCTGTTTTTT
CATSRDPEGLLFF
>TRBJ2-3|.|TRBV10-3|.
TGTGCCACCAGAAGGCCACAGGGGGAGGGAGATACGCAGTATTTT
CATRRPQGEGDTQYF
>TRBJ1-2|.|TRBV9|.
TGTGCCAGCAGCGTCAATTCGCCAGGGACACTCCCGTCCTCGTACTATGGCTACACCTTC
CASSVNSPGTLPSSYYGYTF
>TRBJ1-4|.|TRBV6-1|.
TGTGCCAGCAGCAGACCATGGGAGCCTGAAAAACTGTTTTTT
CASSRPWEPEKLFF
>TRBJ2-7|many|TRBV10-3|TRBD2
TGTGCCATCAGTGAGTCGAGGCGGGAGAGCGCCCACGAGCAGTACTTC
CAISESRRESAHEQYF
>TRBJ1-4|once|TRBV18|.
TGTGCCAGCTCTCCAAACGAAAAAAGGGGGGAAAAACTGTTTTTT
CASSPNEKRGEKLFF
>TRBJ2-7|.|TRBV7-8|.
TGTGCCAGCAGCGTTAGACCCTACGAGCAGTACTTC
CASSVRPYEQYF
>TRBJ2-2|many|TRBV14|.
TGTGCCAGCAGCCAAGAAGTGGGGGGAATTACCGGGGAGCTGTTTTTT
CASSQEVGGITGELFF
>TRBJ2-1|.|TRBV6-5|TRBD2
TGTGCCAGCAGGATCGGGACTAGCGGGAGTGAGTTCTTC
CASRIGTSGSEFF
>TRBJ2-3|.|TRBV6-4|.
TGTGCCAGCAGTGAACAGGCTGGTGATGGAGATACGCAGTATTTT
CASSEQAGDGDTQYF
>TRBJ1-2|once|TRBV13|.
TGTGCCAGCAGTGATCTGGGGGGCAACTATGGCTACACCTTC
CASSDLGGNYGYTF
>TRBJ2-7|.|TRBV28|.
TGTGCCAGCAGTGGACAGTCCTACGAGCAGTACTTC
CASSGQSYEQYF
>TRBJ2-5|.|TRBV7-8|TRBD1
TGTGCCAGCAGCTCCCCGGACAGGCGATGGGTCCAAGAGACCCAGTACTTC
CASSSPDRRWVQETQYF
>TRBJ2-5|.|TRBV9|TRBD1
TGTGCCAGCAGCGTTGGGCCTTTGACAGGGCAAGAGACCCAGTACTTC
CASSVGPLTGQETQYF
>TRBJ1-5|.|TRBV4-3|TRBD1
TGCGCCAGCAGCCAAGAGCTCGACAGGGGGCTTCAGCCCCAGCATTTT
CASSQELDRGLQPQHF
>TRBJ1-1|few|TRBV30|.
TGTGCCTGGAGTAGGGGATGGGACACTGAAGCTTTCTTT
CAWSRGWDTEAFF
>TRBJ2-6|.|TRBV7-9|.
TGTGCCAGCAGCTCCTTTGGCTCTGGGGCCAACGTCCTGACTTTC
CASSSFGSGANVLTF
>TRBJ1-4|.|TRBV10-3|TRBD1
TGTGCCATCAGTGATAACGGCAGGGGGCGCGGAGATGAAAAACTGTTTTTT
CAISDNGRGRGDEKLFF
>TRBJ2-2|.|TRBV19|.
TGTGCCACCTACCAGTCGATGGTGGCCGGGGAGCTGTTTTTT
CATYQSMVAGELFF
>TRBJ2-7|.|TRBV5-1|TRBD2
TGCGCCAGCAGCCCGACTAGCGCCCCCCAATACGAGCAGTACTTC
CASSPTSAPQYEQYF
>TRBJ2-7|.|TRBV5-4|TRBD1
TGTGCCAGCAGCTTCAGGGGGTCCTACGAGCAGTACTTC
CASSFRGSYEQYF
>TRBJ2-5|.|TRBV20-1|.
TGCAGTGGGCGAGCTGGAGAGACCCAGTACTTC
CSGRAGETQYF
>TRBJ2-7|.|TRBV5-5|.
TGTGCCAGCACCCCTGAGATGAGTGGCTCCTACGAGCAGTACTTC
CASTPEMSGSYEQYF
>TRBJ2-3|.|TRBV29-1|.
TGCAGCGTTGAGGGGAGGAGAGTCGGCACAGATACGCAGTATTTT
CSVEGRRVGTDTQYF
>TRBJ2-1|.|TRBV5-4|TRBD2
TGTGCCAGCAGCTTGGCAGGGCTAGCGGGGGGTGAGCAGTTCTTC
CASSLAGLAGGEQFF
>TRBJ2-7|.|TRBV2|.
TGTGCCTGGGGCACAGGGTCGGGCTACGAGCAGTACTTC
CAWGTGSGYEQYF
>TRBJ1-5|.|TRBV6-1|TRBD1
TGTGCCAGCACCCTAGGGGGCAGGAATCAGCCCCAGCATTTT
CASTLGGRNQPQHF
>TRBJ2-7|.|TRBV6-1|TRBD1
TGTGCCAGCCGGGACAGCCTCAACTACGAGCAGTACTTC
CASRDSLNYEQYF
>TRBJ1-2|many|TRBV11-2|.
TGTGCCAGCAGCTTACTGGCGGAGAGCTATGGCTACACCTTC
CASSLLAESYGYTF
>TRBJ2-3|once|TRBV25-1|TRBD1
TGTGCCAGCAGACACTCTGGGACAGGGGCCACGCAGTATTTT
CASRHSGTGATQYF
>TRBJ2-1|.|TRBV5-5|.
TGTGCCAGCAGCTCCCGGGACGGAAATGAGCAGTTCTTC
CASSSRDGNEQFF
>TRBJ2-5|.|TRBV18|TRBD1
TGTGCCAGCTCATCCTTGGACAGGGGGGAGACCCAGTACTTC
CASSSLDRGETQYF
>TRBJ1-1|.|TRBV5-1|TRBD1
TGCGCCAGCAGCTCGGCAAGAGGGGGACAGGCCCGTCTTTTCTTT
CASSSARGGQARLFF
>TRBJ2-5|.|TRBV5-1|.
TGCGCCAGCACCCCACAGGACCCGGGGGCCGAGACCCAGTACTTC
CASTPQDPGAETQYF
>TRBJ2-7|once|TRBV6-6|TRBD2
TGTGCCAGCAGTCCCCGACTAGCGGGAGGTGGGGAGCAGTACTTC
CASSPRLAGGGEQYF
>TRBJ2-7|.|TRBV19|TRBD2
TGTGCCAGCACAAGGACTAGCGGGAGCTCCTACGAGCAGTACTTC
CASTRTSGSSYEQYF
>TRBJ1-5|.|TRBV30|.
TGTGCCTGGAGTGGAGGGGGTAGAGGTCAGCCCCAGCATTTT
CAWSGGGRGQPQHF
>TRBJ2-7|.|TRBV28|TRBD2
TGTGCCAGCAGAAGGACTAGCGGGAGGTCCTACGAGCAGTACTTC
CASRRTSGRSYEQYF
>TRBJ2-7|few|TRBV5-1|.
TGCGCCAGCAGCTCCCCAGGGGACTCCTACGAGCAGTACTTC
CASSSPGDSYEQYF
>TRBJ2-4|once|TRBV7-6|.
TGTGCCAGCAGCTTAGGATCAGGGGGGAAAAACATTCAGTACTTC
CASSLGSGGKNIQYF
>TRBJ1-4|.|TRBV5-5|TRBD1
TGTGCCAGCAGCTTGGAAGGTACAGGGGGGATAAAACTGTTTTTT
CASSLEGTGGIKLFF
>TRBJ2-6|few|TRBV9|.
TGTGCCAGCAGCGTGGGGAGAGGGCCCAGCCCCGTAGCCAACGTCCTGACTTTC
CASSVGRGPSPVANVLTF
>TRBJ2-7|.|TRBV28|.
TGTGCCAGCAGGGAACGGTACGAGCAGTACTTC
CASRERYEQYF